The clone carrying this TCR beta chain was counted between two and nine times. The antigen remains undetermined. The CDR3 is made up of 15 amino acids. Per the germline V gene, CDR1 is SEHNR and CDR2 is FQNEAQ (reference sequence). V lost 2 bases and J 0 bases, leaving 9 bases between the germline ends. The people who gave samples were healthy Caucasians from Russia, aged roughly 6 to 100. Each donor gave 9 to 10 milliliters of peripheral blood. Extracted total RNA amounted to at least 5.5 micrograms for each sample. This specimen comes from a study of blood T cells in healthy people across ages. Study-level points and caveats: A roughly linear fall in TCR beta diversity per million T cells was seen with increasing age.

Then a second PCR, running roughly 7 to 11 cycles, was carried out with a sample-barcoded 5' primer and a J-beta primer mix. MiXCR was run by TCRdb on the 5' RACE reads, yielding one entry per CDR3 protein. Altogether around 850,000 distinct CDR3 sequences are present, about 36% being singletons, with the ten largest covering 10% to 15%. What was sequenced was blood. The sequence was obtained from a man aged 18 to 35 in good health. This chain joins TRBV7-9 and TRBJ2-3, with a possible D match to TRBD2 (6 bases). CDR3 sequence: CASSLWAGSTDTQYF. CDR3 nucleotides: TGTGCCAGCAGCTTATGGGCGGGGAGCACAGATACGCAGTATTTT. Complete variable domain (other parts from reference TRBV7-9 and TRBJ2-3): DTGVSQNPRHKITKRGQNVTFRCDPISEHNRLYWYRQTLGQGPEFLTYFQNEAQLEKSRLLSDRFSAERPKGSFSTLEIQRTEQGDSAMYLCASSLWAGSTDTQYFGPGTRLTVL.